This T cell receptor beta chain came from a study of blood T cell repertoires in COVID-19 (dated by TCRdb to the early 2020s). Study-level background: Samples from collaborators originated in the United States, Italy and Spain and spanned both the acute and convalescent phases of COVID-19. The material from the prospective study consisted of cDNA or gDNA derived from T cells, B-cell-depleted T cells, or PBMCs. The dataset comprised deeply sampled blood TCRbeta repertoires from subjects exposed to, actively infected with, or recovered from COVID-19. A freely available public database, intended as a resource for researchers studying the immune response to SARS-CoV-2, is where the repertoires were released. Samples were obtained from the ongoing ImmuneRACE study (first 160 participants) and from 1,254 subjects provided by 6 global collaborators. Sample metadata almost always included a de-identified subject ID, COVID-19 status, age in years and sex. HLA class I and class II types, where available, came from metadata supplied by the sample provider rather than from assay-based typing. Findings and caveats that apply to the study as a whole: The quantity of clinical and demographic metadata differed by source and by participant and was supplied without curation.

TCRbeta CDR3 regions were amplified from genomic DNA by means of the immunoSEQ Assay, a bias-controlled multiplex PCR. Turning to the authors' computational methods: Nucleated cell counts per sample were estimated from amplification of reference gene primers within the assay. Sequence reads were collapsed and filtered to measure the absolute abundance of every unique TCRbeta CDR3 rearrangement. For each sample, productive Simpson clonality was calculated by taking the square root of Simpson's diversity index across productive rearrangements. The clones in this table, taken by TCRdb from immuneACCESS, are in-frame only. Not every clone is retained; where verified, under half of the shortfall comes from an unresolved V gene, and the cause of the rest is unknown. V, J and clone size were drawn from that table, and D and trimming were deduced from the DNA. The sample table lists about 200,000 clones, more than 70% of them with a count of one. About 8.8% of the sample lies in the top ten.

As to this clone: Its binding antigen is unknown. It has no much larger one-base neighbor in the sample; base qualities were not kept.

V is clipped by 4 bases and J by 1 base, and the sequence between their germline boundaries is 15 bases long. From a lookup of the germline V gene, CDR1 and CDR2 are SGHRS and YFSETQ. The CDR3, from cysteine to phenylalanine, totals 16 residues. Just the 48-base CDR3 DNA is kept, in frame starting at base 1. Participants in the prospective study were aged about 18 to 95 years, lived in 20 to 30 United States geographic areas, and enrolled through a virtual design. In the prospective study, participants were assigned to cohorts based on the clinical history participants reported in a screening survey and a study questionnaire. For ImmuneRACE Cohort 3, a participant was defined as recovered based on two consecutive negative NP/OP PCR tests, clearance by a healthcare professional, or resolution of symptoms. Mobile phlebotomists in the prospective study collected whole blood, serum and a nasopharyngeal or oropharyngeal swab from every participant. Prospective study participants could optionally give additional blood draws and questionnaires over a 2-month period. Before DNA extraction, prospective study blood samples were shipped either frozen or at room temperature.

Sequences were obtained from PBMCs or T cells enriched from blood (not recorded which). This clonotype was sampled from a young woman who had recovered from COVID-19. Here the chain combines TRBV5-1 and TRBJ1-3, and TRBD1 may be the D gene, going by 5 matching bases. The nucleotide sequence is given as TGCGCCAGCAGCCCCGACAGTACCTCTTCTGGAAACACCATATATTTT. This yields the protein CASSPDSTSSGNTIYF.